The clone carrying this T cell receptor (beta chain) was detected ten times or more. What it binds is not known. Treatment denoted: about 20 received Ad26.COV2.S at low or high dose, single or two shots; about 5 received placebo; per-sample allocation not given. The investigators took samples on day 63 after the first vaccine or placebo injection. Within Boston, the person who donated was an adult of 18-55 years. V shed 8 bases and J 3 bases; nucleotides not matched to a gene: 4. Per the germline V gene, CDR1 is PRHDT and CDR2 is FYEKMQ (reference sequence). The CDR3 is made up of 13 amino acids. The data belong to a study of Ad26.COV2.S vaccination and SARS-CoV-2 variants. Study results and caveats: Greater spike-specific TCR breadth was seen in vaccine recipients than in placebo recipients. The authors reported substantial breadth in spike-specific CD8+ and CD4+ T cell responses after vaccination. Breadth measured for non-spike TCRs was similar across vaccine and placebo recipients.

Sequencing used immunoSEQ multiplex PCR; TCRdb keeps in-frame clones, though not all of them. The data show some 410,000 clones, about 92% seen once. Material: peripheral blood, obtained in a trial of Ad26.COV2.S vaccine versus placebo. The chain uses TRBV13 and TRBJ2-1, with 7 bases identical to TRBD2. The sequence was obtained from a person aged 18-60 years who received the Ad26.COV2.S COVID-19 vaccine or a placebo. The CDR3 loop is CASERGVYNEQFF. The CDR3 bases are TGTGCCAGCGAGCGGGGAGTCTACAATGAGCAGTTCTTC.